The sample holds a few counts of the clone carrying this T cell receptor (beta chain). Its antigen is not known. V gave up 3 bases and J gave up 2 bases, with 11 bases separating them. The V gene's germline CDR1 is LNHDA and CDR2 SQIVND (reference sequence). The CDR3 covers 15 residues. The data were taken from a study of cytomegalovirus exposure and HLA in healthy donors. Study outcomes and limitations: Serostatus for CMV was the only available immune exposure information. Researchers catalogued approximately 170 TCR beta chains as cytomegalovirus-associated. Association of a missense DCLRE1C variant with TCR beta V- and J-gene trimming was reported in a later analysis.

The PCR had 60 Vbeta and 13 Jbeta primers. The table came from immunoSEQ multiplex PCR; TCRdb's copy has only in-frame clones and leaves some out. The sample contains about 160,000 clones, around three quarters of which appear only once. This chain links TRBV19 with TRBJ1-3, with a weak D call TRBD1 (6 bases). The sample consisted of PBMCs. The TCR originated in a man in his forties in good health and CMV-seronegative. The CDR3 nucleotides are TGTGCCAGTAGTATTAACAGGGAAGCTGGAAACACCATATATTTT. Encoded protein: CASSINREAGNTIYF.